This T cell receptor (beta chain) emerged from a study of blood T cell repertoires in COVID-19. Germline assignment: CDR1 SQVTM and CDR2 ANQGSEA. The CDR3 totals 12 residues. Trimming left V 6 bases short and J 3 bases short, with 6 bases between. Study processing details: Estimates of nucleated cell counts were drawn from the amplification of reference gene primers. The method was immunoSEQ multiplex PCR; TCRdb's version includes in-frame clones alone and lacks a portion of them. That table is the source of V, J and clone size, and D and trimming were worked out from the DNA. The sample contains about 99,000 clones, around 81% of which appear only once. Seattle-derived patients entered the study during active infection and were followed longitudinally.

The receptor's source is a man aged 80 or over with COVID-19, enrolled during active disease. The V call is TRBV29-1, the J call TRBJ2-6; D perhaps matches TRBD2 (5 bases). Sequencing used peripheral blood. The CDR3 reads CSVGSGANVLTF. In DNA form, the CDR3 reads TGCAGCGTGGGGAGTGGGGCCAACGTCCTGACTTTC.